These 23 T cell receptor beta chains were all obtained from the same sample, sequenced in a study of blood T cell repertoires in COVID-19. This table comes from immunoSEQ multiplex PCR, and its TCRdb copy is limited to in-frame clones, with some not included. The profile covers 150,000 to 200,000 clones, with around four fifths appearing a single time and about 5% taken by the ten largest. The sequenced sample consisted of PBMCs or T cells enriched from blood (not recorded which). The receptor set was obtained from a man between 65 and 85 years old who had been exposed to COVID-19.

This sequence joins TRBV29-1 and TRBJ2-7; 7 bases fit TRBD2. The CDR3 extends over 14 amino acids. Trimming took 4 bases from V and 2 from J; bases not matched to a gene: 8. CDR1 and CDR2 from the germline V gene are SQVTM and ANQGSEA. The DNA for the CDR3 is TGCAGCGTTGGGGAGGGTGGGGGAGCCTACGAGCAGTACTTC. Amino acids: CSVGEGGGAYEQYF.

The gene calls are TRBV28 and TRBJ2-7, with 9 bases lining up with TRBD1. The CDR3 extends over 12 amino acids. Per the germline V gene, CDR1 is MDHEN and CDR2 is SYDVKM. Losses at the gene ends were 10 bases for V and 4 bases for J; bases not matched to a gene: 5. CDR3 in DNA: TGTGCCACTTGGGACAGGGTTTACGAGCAGTACTTC. Translated: CATWDRVYEQYF.

V is TRBV7-2 and J is TRBJ1-5, with D possibly being TRBD1 (6 bases). Trimming removed 1 base from V and 5 bases from J, with 12 bases in between. Germline V gene data show CDR1 as SGHTA and CDR2 as FQGNSA. The CDR3 consists of 15 residues. CDR3 DNA: TGTGCCAGCAGCTTAGACGGACAGCACTATCAGCCCCAGCATTTT. The encoded protein is CASSLDGQHYQPQHF.

This chain joins TRBV4-2 and TRBJ1-4; D gene uncertain. The germline CDR1 and CDR2 sequences are LGHNA and YNFKEQ. The CDR3 is 13 amino acids. V gave up 2 bases and J gave up 2 bases, with 3 bases separating them. The CDR3 protein is CASSQQTNEKLFF. In DNA form, the CDR3 reads TGTGCCAGCAGCCAACAGACTAATGAAAAACTGTTTTTT.

This chain joins TRBV9 and TRBJ2-7; 9 nucleotides align to TRBD1. The V gene end was trimmed by 0 bases and the J gene end by 4 bases; junction bases not matched to a gene: 8. The CDR3 contains 16 residues. Germline CDR1 is SGDLS and CDR2 is YYNGEE. CDR3 residues: CASSVEWDRASYEQYF. The CDR3 DNA reads TGTGCCAGCAGCGTAGAATGGGACAGGGCAAGTTACGAGCAGTACTTC.

The chain couples TRBV6-5 to TRBJ2-1; D gene unclear. This CDR3 region has 15 residues. Trimming pared 2 bases from V and 0 bases from J, leaving 8 bases between. CDR1 is MNHEY and CDR2 is SVGAGI in the germline V gene. The CDR3 loop is CASSYLASSYNEQFF. For the CDR3, the DNA is TGTGCCAGCAGTTACCTCGCCAGCTCCTACAATGAGCAGTTCTTC.

The chain employs TRBV30 and TRBJ1-5; tentatively, D is TRBD1 (6 bases). Trimming pared 2 bases from V and 0 bases from J, leaving 11 bases between. Germline lookup yields CDR1 GTSNPN and CDR2 SVGIG (reference sequence). This CDR3 has 15 residues. The CDR3 region has the DNA TGTGCCTGGAGTTCAGGGACATTTAGCAATCAGCCCCAGCATTTT. Amino acids: CAWSSGTFSNQPQHF.

The chain employs TRBV7-9 and TRBJ1-2, with TRBD1 as a possible D gene (6 bases). The CDR3 covers 18 residues. V was clipped by 8 bases and J by 2 bases, with 27 bases between them. Germline V gene lookup returns CDR1 SEHNR and CDR2 FQNEAQ (reference sequence). The CDR3 spells CASQGQPSGFLPNYGYTF. CDR3 in DNA: TGTGCCAGCCAAGGACAGCCCTCAGGGTTTCTGCCGAACTATGGCTACACCTTC.

The genes are TRBV2 and TRBJ2-2, with TRBD2 matching 10 bases. The CDR3 spans 16 residues. V lost 6 bases and J lost 2; bases outside the gene matches: 6. The germline V gene encodes CDR1 SNHLY and CDR2 FYNNEI. CDR3 loop: CASRLTSGANTGELFF. The CDR3 DNA follows: TGTGCCAGCAGACTTACTAGCGGGGCAAACACCGGGGAGCTGTTTTTT.

The CDR3 loop is CASSHTTDTSGNTIYF. In nucleotides, the CDR3 is TGTGCCAGCAGCCACACGACCGACACCTCTGGAAACACCATATATTTT. This rearrangement joins TRBV3-1 (or the pseudogene TRBV3-2) to TRBJ1-3; D not certain. Trimming left V 3 bases short and J 0 bases short, with 12 bases between. This CDR3 spans 16 amino acids. Germline V gives CDR1 LGHDT, CDR2 YNNKEL (reference sequence).

The V call is TRBV19, the J call TRBJ2-1, with 9 positions matching TRBD1. Germline V lookup: CDR1 LNHDA, CDR2 SQIVND (reference sequence). The V segment lost 3 bases and the J segment 4 bases; nucleotides outside the gene matches: 4. The length of the CDR3 is 15 residues. CDR3 sequence: CASSIAGTGYNEQFF. The CDR3 bases are TGTGCCAGTAGTATCGCCGGGACAGGGTACAATGAGCAGTTCTTC. The whole variable domain, filled in from reference TRBV19 and TRBJ2-1, reads DGGITQSPKYLFRKEGQNVTLSCEQNLNHDAMYWYRQDPGQGLRLIYYSQIVNDFQKGDIAEGYSVSREKKESFPLTVTSAQKNPTAFYLCASSIAGTGYNEQFFGPGTRLTVL.

The J gene is TRBJ2-3, the V gene TRBV5-1; 8 bases line up with TRBD1. This CDR3 comprises 15 residues. Germline V CDR1 and CDR2: SGHRS, YFSETQ. Trimming took 3 bases from V and 0 from J; bases not matched to a gene: 3. The chain's CDR3 is CASSWTGISTDTQYF. For the CDR3, the DNA is TGCGCCAGCAGCTGGACAGGGATAAGCACAGATACGCAGTATTTT.

V and J are TRBV5-1 and TRBJ2-2; either TRBD1 or TRBD2 may fit D (9 bases each). Trimming removed 4 bases at V and 3 bases at J, with 25 bases between. The germline V gene has CDR1 SGHRS and CDR2 YFSETQ. The CDR3 sequence is 19 residues long. CDR3: CASSIGQGYSGGHTGELFF. The CDR3 nucleotides are TGCGCCAGCAGCATTGGACAGGGGTACAGCGGGGGGCACACCGGGGAGCTGTTTTTT.

This clone was found a few times. The rearrangement joins TRBV2 to TRBJ1-2; D not certain. This CDR3 has 13 amino acids. Germline V gives CDR1 SNHLY, CDR2 FYNNEI. Trimming took 6 bases from V and 7 from J, leaving 15 bases between them. This CDR3 is CASRDRREGGYTF. The CDR3 DNA reads TGTGCCAGCAGAGACCGAAGGGAGGGTGGCTACACCTTC.

The V and J genes are TRBV11-1 and TRBJ1-6; possibly TRBD1 for D (6 bases). The CDR3 has 15 residues. Germline V gene sequence: CDR1 SGHAT, CDR2 FQDESV (reference sequence). The V and J ends lost 5 bases and 0 bases respectively, with 8 bases between them. The CDR3 region has the DNA TGTGCCAGCAGCAAGGACAGCTCCTATAATTCACCCCTCCACTTT. Translation: CASSKDSSYNSPLHF.

There are a few counts of this clone. The chain carries TRBV30 and TRBJ1-2; no definite D call. This CDR3 spans 12 amino acids. V lost 3 bases and J 3 bases, leaving 8 bases between the germline ends. Germline CDR1 reads GTSNPN; CDR2 reads SVGIG (reference sequence). The CDR3 loop reads CAWSAGDYGYTF. The CDR3 nucleotides read TGTGCCTGGAGCGCAGGCGACTATGGCTACACCTTC.

J is TRBJ1-2 and V is TRBV6-5, with D unclear. Germline CDR1 reads MNHEY; CDR2 reads SVGAGI. Trimming stripped 6 bases from V and 5 bases from J, with 13 bases between. The CDR3 totals 13 residues. The CDR3 DNA reads TGTGCCAGCAGCGCGACCTCGACTTATGGCTACACCTTC. This encodes CASSATSTYGYTF.

This rearrangement joins TRBV18 to TRBJ1-4; D is perhaps TRBD1 (6 bases). Germline V gene lookup returns CDR1 KGHSH and CDR2 LQKENI. CDR3 length: 16 residues. Trimming removed 1 base at V and 7 bases at J, with 16 bases between. CDR3: CASSPRIGGVAEKLFF. In DNA form, the CDR3 reads TGTGCCAGCTCACCACGCATAGGGGGTGTGGCTGAAAAACTGTTTTTT.

The gene calls are TRBV7-9 and TRBJ1-1, with D possibly matching TRBD1 (6 bases). CDR1 SEHNR and CDR2 FQNEAQ come from the germline V gene (reference sequence). This CDR3 is 12 amino acids long. V was trimmed by 5 bases and J by 8 bases, leaving 12 bases between them. DNA of the CDR3: TGTGCCAGCAGCGAAGACAGGACAGAAGCTTTCTTT. Translating it yields CASSEDRTEAFF.

This clone occurred once. The chain is built from TRBV15 and TRBJ2-2, with a possible D match to TRBD1 (6 bases). The V end was cut by 7 bases, the J end by 5 bases, with 14 bases between. Germline-derived CDR1 and CDR2 are LNHNV and YYDKDF (reference sequence). The length of the CDR3 is 14 residues. The CDR3 here is CATIARGDTGELFF. The DNA for the CDR3 is TGTGCCACCATCGCCAGGGGCGATACCGGGGAGCTGTTTTTT.

This clone was seen only once. The V call is TRBV18, the J call TRBJ1-3; no clear D gene. Trimming shortened V by 3 bases and J by 4 bases, and 13 bases separated the two germline ends. Germline values: CDR1 KGHSH, CDR2 LQKENI. The CDR3 loop spans 15 amino acids. In nucleotides, the CDR3 is TGTGCCAGCTCACCGGCGACTGTGCGCGGAAACACCATATATTTT. This codes for CASSPATVRGNTIYF.

This clone was counted only a few times. This chain joins TRBV28 and TRBJ2-7; 8 bases are a match to TRBD2. V was pared by 5 bases and J by 0 bases, with 6 bases of the junction left unmatched. This CDR3 comprises 15 residues. CDR1 is MDHEN, CDR2 SYDVKM, per germline. The CDR3 reads CASSPPGGSSYEQYF. CDR3 DNA: TGTGCCAGCAGTCCCCCGGGAGGGAGCTCCTACGAGCAGTACTTC.

This chain uses TRBV3-1 (or the pseudogene TRBV3-2) with TRBJ1-2; a weak D match, TRBD1 (5 bases). The CDR3 is 15 residues long. The ends were cut back, 4 bases at V and 2 bases at J, with 14 bases in the middle. Germline V gene sequence: CDR1 LGHDT, CDR2 YNNKEL (reference sequence). CDR3 DNA: TGTGCCAGCAGCCTTCTGGGACTCTCCAACTATGGCTACACCTTC. Translated, it gives CASSLLGLSNYGYTF.